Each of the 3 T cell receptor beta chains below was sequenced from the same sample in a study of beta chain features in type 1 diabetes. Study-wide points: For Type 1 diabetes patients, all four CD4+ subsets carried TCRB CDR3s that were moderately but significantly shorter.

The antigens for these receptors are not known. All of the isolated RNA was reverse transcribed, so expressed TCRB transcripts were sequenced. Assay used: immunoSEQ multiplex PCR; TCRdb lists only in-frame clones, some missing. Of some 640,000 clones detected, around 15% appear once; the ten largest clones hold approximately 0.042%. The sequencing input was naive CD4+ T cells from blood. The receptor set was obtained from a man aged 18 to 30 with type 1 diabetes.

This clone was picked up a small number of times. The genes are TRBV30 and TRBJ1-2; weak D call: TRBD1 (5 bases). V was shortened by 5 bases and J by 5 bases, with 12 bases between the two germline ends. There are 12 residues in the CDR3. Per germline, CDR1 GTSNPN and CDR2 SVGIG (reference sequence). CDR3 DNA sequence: TGTGCCTGGGACAGCAGAGGGTATGGCTACACCTTC. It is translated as CAWDSRGYGYTF.

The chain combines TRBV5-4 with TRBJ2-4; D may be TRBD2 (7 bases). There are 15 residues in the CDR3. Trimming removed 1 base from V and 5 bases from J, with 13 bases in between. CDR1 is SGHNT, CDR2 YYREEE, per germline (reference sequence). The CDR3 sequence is CASSLWQGRENIQYF. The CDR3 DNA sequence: TGTGCCAGCAGCTTGTGGCAGGGGAGGGAAAACATTCAGTACTTC.

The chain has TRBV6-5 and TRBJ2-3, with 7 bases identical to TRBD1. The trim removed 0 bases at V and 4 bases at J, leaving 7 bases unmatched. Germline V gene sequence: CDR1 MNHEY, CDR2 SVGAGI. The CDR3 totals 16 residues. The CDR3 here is CASSYSGVQGADTQYF. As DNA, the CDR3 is TGTGCCAGCAGTTACTCGGGGGTCCAGGGGGCAGATACGCAGTATTTT.